These 26 T cell receptor beta chains were sequenced from one sample in a study of control samples from healthy donors and cancer patients. Sequenced by immunoSEQ multiplex PCR; TCRdb stores in-frame clones only, minus some. The top ten clones hold approximately 50% of a sample with about 42,000 clones, around four fifths of them seen once. Sequenced: blood. All receptors come from a man aged 55 to 70 in good health.

In DNA form, the CDR3 reads TGTGCCAGCAGTAACCCGACAAGGGAGACCCAGTACTTC. This gives the protein CASSNPTRETQYF. The chain recombines TRBV27 with TRBJ2-5; D uncertain. The V end was cut by 5 bases, the J end by 5 bases, with 12 bases between. Germline V gives CDR1 MNHEY, CDR2 SMNVEV (reference sequence). The CDR3 is 13 residues long.

In DNA, the CDR3 is TGTGCCGGACAACAGGGGGGGAATCAGCCCCAGCATTTT. The encoded protein is CAGQQGGNQPQHF. The chain recombines TRBV6-6 with TRBJ1-5, with TRBD1 matching over 8 bases. V lost 11 bases to trimming and J lost 4 bases; unmatched junction nucleotides: 7. CDR3 length equals 13 residues. Germline V gene data show CDR1 as MNHNY and CDR2 as SVGAGI (reference sequence).

The V call is TRBV27, the J call TRBJ2-3, with 8 bases lining up with TRBD1. Trimming at V came to 4 bases and at J to 1 base, leaving 4 bases not matched to a gene. Germline CDR1 reads MNHEY; CDR2 reads SMNVEV (reference sequence). CDR3 length equals 15 residues. CDR3 in DNA: TGTGCCAGCAGTTCCCGACAGGGGCGCACAGATACGCAGTATTTT. Translated, it gives CASSSRQGRTDTQYF.

As concerns this clone: The junction differs from germline at one of its ends, possibly a read error. The V call is TRBV30, the J call TRBJ1-6; D unclear. Germline CDR1 reads GTSNPN; CDR2 reads SVGIG (reference sequence). CDR3 length equals 12 residues. CDR3 bases: TGTGTCTGGAGTGCCTCAAAAGTAACCCTCCACTTT. Translation: CVWSASKVTLHF.

CDR3 protein: CASSIGATSGSPDTQYF. The CDR3 DNA reads as TGTGCCAGTAGTATTGGGGCAACTAGCGGGAGCCCAGATACGCAGTATTTT. The V and J genes are TRBV19 and TRBJ2-3; 11 bases are a match to TRBD2. Germline trimming cut 3 bases from V and 4 bases from J; bases unmatched to any gene: 9. The CDR3 sequence is 17 residues long. Looked up from germline, CDR1 is LNHDA and CDR2 is SQIVND (reference sequence).

The chain links TRBV5-1 to TRBJ1-4; 7 bases map to TRBD1. Trimming removed 4 bases from V and 7 bases from J; junction bases left unmatched: 10. CDR3 length: 15 residues. In germline, CDR1 is SGHRS, CDR2 YFSETQ. The CDR3 reads CASSSSGGFTEKLFF. CDR3 DNA: TGCGCCAGCAGCAGCTCAGGGGGTTTTACTGAAAAACTGTTTTTT.

The rearrangement joins TRBV27 to TRBJ1-5, with 9 bases identical to TRBD1. Germline V lookup: CDR1 MNHEY, CDR2 SMNVEV (reference sequence). The CDR3 is made up of 15 amino acids. Unmatched junction bases numbered 13, after V lost 7 bases and J lost 9 bases. The CDR3 here is CASTLTGTGTWPQHF. The CDR3 DNA sequence: TGTGCCAGCACCCTAACCGGGACAGGGACTTGGCCCCAGCATTTT.

The genes are TRBV7-9 and TRBJ2-2; unclear D gene. V was cut by 3 bases and J by 0 bases, with 11 bases left in between. Looked up from germline, CDR1 is SEHNR and CDR2 is FQNEAQ (reference sequence). This CDR3 comprises 16 residues. The CDR3 spells CASSFRRTSNTGELFF. The DNA for the CDR3 is TGTGCCAGCAGCTTCAGGCGGACCTCGAACACCGGGGAGCTGTTTTTT.

CDR3 residues: CASSPESYEQYF. The CDR3 coding sequence is TGTGCCAGCAGCCCAGAGAGCTACGAGCAGTACTTC. This sequence joins TRBV7-9 and TRBJ2-7; D gene unclear. Trimming pared 5 bases from V and 3 bases from J, leaving 8 bases between. CDR1 SEHNR and CDR2 FQNEAQ come from the germline V gene (reference sequence). This CDR3 region has 12 residues.

The CDR3 DNA reads as TGTGCCAGTAGTATGAGGAGGAACACTGAAGCTTTCTTT. It specifies CASSMRRNTEAFF. The rearrangement uses TRBV19 and TRBJ1-1; D is undetermined. The CDR3 has 13 amino acids. Germline V lookup: CDR1 LNHDA, CDR2 SQIVND (reference sequence). Trimming took off 3 bases at V and 1 base at J, with 6 bases between the two ends.

CDR3 sequence reads: CASSLSAGVVGYTF. The DNA of the CDR3 is TGTGCCAGCAGTTTATCGGCAGGGGTAGTCGGCTACACCTTC. V and J are TRBV27 and TRBJ1-2; perhaps TRBD1 as D (6 bases). Looked up from germline, CDR1 is MNHEY and CDR2 is SMNVEV (reference sequence). There are 14 residues in the CDR3. V gave up 0 bases and J gave up 8 bases, with 13 bases separating them.

The rearrangement joins TRBV4-3 to TRBJ1-2; 7 bases agree with TRBD1. The V and J ends lost 5 bases and 1 base, in that order; junction bases with no gene match: 7. Germline values: CDR1 LGHNA, CDR2 YSLEER. CDR3 length: 15 residues. In nucleotides, the CDR3 is TGCGCCAGCAGCGGAGGGACAGAAAATAACTATGGCTACACCTTC. Its translation: CASSGGTENNYGYTF.

The rearrangement links TRBV7-9 to TRBJ2-3; D possibly corresponds to TRBD1 (5 bases). Germline V gene sequence: CDR1 SEHNR, CDR2 FQNEAQ (reference sequence). This CDR3 has 15 residues. Trimming removed 1 base at V and 2 bases at J, with 10 bases between. CDR3 coding DNA: TGTGCCAGCAGCTTAGGGCAGGGTGACACAGATACGCAGTATTTT. Amino acids: CASSLGQGDTDTQYF.

J is TRBJ1-1 and V is TRBV21-1; no DNA check was done on the table's D call, TRBD1. TRBV21-1 is termed a pseudogene. This CDR3 spans 16 amino acids. The CDR3 region is CASSSTQQGANTEAFF. The DNA of the CDR3 is TGTGCCAGCAGCAGCACGCAACAGGGGGCGAACACTGAAGCTTTCTTT.

The chain uses TRBV7-9 and TRBJ1-2; D gene uncertain. CDR1 and CDR2 (germline): SEHNR, FQNEAQ (reference sequence). Trimming took 1 base from V and 6 from J, leaving 15 bases between them. This CDR3 is built from 15 residues. This CDR3 is CASSLVRPRLDGYTF. The CDR3 bases are TGTGCCAGCAGCTTAGTGCGCCCCCGCCTGGATGGCTACACCTTC.

The rearrangement joins TRBV6-5 to TRBJ1-2; weak D call: TRBD1 (6 bases). The CDR3 is 16 residues long. Germline CDR1 MNHEY, CDR2 SVGAGI. The V gene lost 2 bases and the J gene lost 3 bases, with 16 bases spanning the gap. This chain's CDR3 is CASSYRGNRDYYGYTF. The CDR3 nucleotides read TGTGCCAGCAGTTACCGGGGAAACAGGGACTACTATGGCTACACCTTC.

The chain has TRBV24-1 and TRBJ2-7, with a possible D match to TRBD1 (7 bases). CDR1 is KGHDR, CDR2 SFDVKD, per germline. The V end was cut by 4 bases, the J end by 6 bases, with 12 bases between. The CDR3 consists of 13 residues. The CDR3 protein is CATSDRGTGEQYF. In nucleotides, the CDR3 is TGTGCCACCAGTGACAGGGGGACTGGCGAGCAGTACTTC.

This clone has just one count. The chain links TRBV10-2 to TRBJ2-5; no definite D call. V lost 4 bases and J 3 bases, leaving 6 bases between the germline ends. The CDR3 has 12 amino acids. Per germline, CDR1 WSHSY and CDR2 SAAADI. The CDR3 sequence is CASSAIKETQYF. The CDR3 DNA reads as TGCGCCAGCAGTGCGATTAAAGAGACCCAGTACTTC.

The V gene is TRBV6-1, the J gene TRBJ1-2, with a possible D match to TRBD1 (6 bases). Germline CDR1 is MNHNS and CDR2 is SASEGT. Trimming took off 7 bases at V and 13 bases at J, with 16 bases between the two ends. This CDR3 spans 11 amino acids. The CDR3 nucleotides are TGTGCCAGCACCATAGGGGGGATTGGCACCTTC. Its translation is CASTIGGIGTF.

This chain uses TRBV28 with TRBJ2-7; D ambiguous. CDR1 and CDR2 (germline): MDHEN, SYDVKM. Trimming took off 6 bases at V and 0 bases at J, with 9 bases between the two ends. The CDR3 consists of 13 residues. The CDR3 spells CASRAGPSYEQYF. In nucleotides, the CDR3 is TGTGCCAGCAGGGCAGGCCCCTCCTACGAGCAGTACTTC.

CDR3 region: CASSQARGRTYGYTF. The CDR3 region has the DNA TGTGCCAGCAGCCAAGCCAGGGGAAGGACCTATGGCTACACCTTC. V gene TRBV3-1 (or the pseudogene TRBV3-2) combines with J gene TRBJ1-2; D perhaps matches TRBD1 (6 bases). Germline assignment: CDR1 LGHDT and CDR2 YNNKEL (reference sequence). V shed 1 base and J shed 4 bases, with 13 bases lying between them. The CDR3 spans 15 residues.

The CDR3 nucleotides are TGTGCCAGCAGCTTTTCCCAGACAGGGAGGACAGATACGCAGTATTTT. Amino acid sequence: CASSFSQTGRTDTQYF. The gene calls are TRBV5-8 and TRBJ2-3; weak D call: TRBD1 (7 bases). The CDR3 runs to 16 residues. Trimming pared 2 bases from V and 3 bases from J, leaving 16 bases between. The germline V gene has CDR1 SGHTS and CDR2 YDEGEE. Full variable domain (remainder filled in from reference TRBV5-8 and TRBJ2-3): EAGVTQSPTHLIKTRGQQATLRCSPISGHTSVYWYQQALGLGLQFLLWYDEGEERNRGNFPPRFSGRQFPNYSSELNVNALELEDSALYLCASSFSQTGRTDTQYFGPGTRLTVL.

The genes are TRBV25-1 and TRBJ1-5; D unresolved. Germline assignment: CDR1 MGHDK and CDR2 SYGVNS. This CDR3 region has 14 residues. V was trimmed by 5 bases and J by 4 bases, leaving 12 bases between them. CDR3 coding DNA: TGTGCCAGCAGTCCCCTCGGCGCAAATCAGCCCCAGCATTTT. Protein product: CASSPLGANQPQHF. Together with reference TRBV25-1 and TRBJ1-5, the CDR3 gives the full variable domain: EADIYQTPRYLVIGTGKKITLECSQTMGHDKMYWYQQDPGMELHLIHYSYGVNSTEKGDLSSESTVSRIRTEHFPLTLESARPSHTSQYLCASSPLGANQPQHFGDGTRLSIL.

The CDR3 DNA reads as TGTGCCACCAGTGAGGGAGGTGGAAAGGATCAGCCCCAGCATTTT. Its translation: CATSEGGGKDQPQHF. This chain joins TRBV24-1 and TRBJ1-5; D not certain. From germline, CDR1 is KGHDR and CDR2 SFDVKD. V shed 4 bases and J shed 5 bases, with 14 bases lying between them. The CDR3 contains 15 residues.

The V call is TRBV18, the J call TRBJ1-1, with TRBD1 as a possible D gene (6 bases). V was pared by 3 bases and J by 7 bases, with 15 bases between. The CDR3 is made up of 14 amino acids. Germline CDR1 reads KGHSH; CDR2 reads LQKENI. The CDR3 here is CASSPGGGTIEAFF. CDR3 sequence (DNA): TGTGCCAGCTCACCGGGTGGCGGGACAATTGAAGCTTTCTTT.

V usage is TRBV6-1 and J usage is TRBJ1-3; D remains unclear. The CDR3 contains 16 residues. Germline V gene data show CDR1 as MNHNS and CDR2 as SASEGT. Trimming shortened V by 4 bases and J by 0 bases, and 13 bases separated the two germline ends. The CDR3 loop reads CASSGGLGSSGNTIYF. The CDR3 bases are TGTGCCAGCAGTGGAGGGCTGGGAAGCTCTGGAAACACCATATATTTT.